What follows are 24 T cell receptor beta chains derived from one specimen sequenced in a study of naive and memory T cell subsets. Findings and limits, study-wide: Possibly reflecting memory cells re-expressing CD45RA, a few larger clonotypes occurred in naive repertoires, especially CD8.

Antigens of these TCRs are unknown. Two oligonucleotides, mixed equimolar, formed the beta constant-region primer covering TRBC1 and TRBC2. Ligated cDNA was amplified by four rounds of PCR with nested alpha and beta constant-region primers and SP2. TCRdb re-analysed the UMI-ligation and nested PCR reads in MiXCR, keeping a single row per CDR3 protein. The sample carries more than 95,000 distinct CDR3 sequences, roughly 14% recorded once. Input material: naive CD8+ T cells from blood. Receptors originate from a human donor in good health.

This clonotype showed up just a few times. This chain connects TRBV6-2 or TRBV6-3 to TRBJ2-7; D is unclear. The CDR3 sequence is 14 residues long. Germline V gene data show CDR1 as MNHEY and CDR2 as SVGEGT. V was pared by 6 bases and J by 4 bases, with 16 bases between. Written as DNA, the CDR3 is TGTGCCAGCAGCCCCGTAGGGATGGGGTACGAGCAGTACTTC. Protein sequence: CASSPVGMGYEQYF.

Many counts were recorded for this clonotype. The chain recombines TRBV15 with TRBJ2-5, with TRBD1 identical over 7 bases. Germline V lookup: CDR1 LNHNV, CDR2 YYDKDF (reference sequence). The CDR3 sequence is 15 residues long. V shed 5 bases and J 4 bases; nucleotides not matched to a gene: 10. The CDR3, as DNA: TGTGCCACCAGCCTCGGCAGGGGGAAGGGAGAGACCCAGTACTTC. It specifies CATSLGRGKGETQYF.

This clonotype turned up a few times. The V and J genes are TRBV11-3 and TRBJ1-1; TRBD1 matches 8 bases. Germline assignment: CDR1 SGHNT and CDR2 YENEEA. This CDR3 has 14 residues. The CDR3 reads CASGQGRMNTEAFF. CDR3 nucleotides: TGTGCGAGCGGACAGGGAAGAATGAACACTGAAGCTTTCTTT.

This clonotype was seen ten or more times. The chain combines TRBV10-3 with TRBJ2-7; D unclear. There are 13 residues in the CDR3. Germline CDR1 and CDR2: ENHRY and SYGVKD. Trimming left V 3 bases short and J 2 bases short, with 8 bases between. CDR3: CAISEGLTYEQYF. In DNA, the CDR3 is TGTGCCATCAGTGAAGGCTTGACCTACGAGCAGTACTTC.

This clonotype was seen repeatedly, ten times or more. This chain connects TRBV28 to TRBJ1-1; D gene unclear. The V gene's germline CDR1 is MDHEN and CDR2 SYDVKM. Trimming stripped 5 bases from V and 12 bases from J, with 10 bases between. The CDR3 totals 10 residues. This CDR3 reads CASSDTVTFF. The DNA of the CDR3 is TGTGCCAGCAGTGACACGGTGACTTTCTTT.

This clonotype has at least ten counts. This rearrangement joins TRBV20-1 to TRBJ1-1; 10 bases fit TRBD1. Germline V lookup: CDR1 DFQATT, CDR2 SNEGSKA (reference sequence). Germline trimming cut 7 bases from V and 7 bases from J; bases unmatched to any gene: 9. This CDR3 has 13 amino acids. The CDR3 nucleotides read TGCAGTGTTCCCATAGGGGACAGGGGTGAAGCTTTCTTT. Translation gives CSVPIGDRGEAFF.

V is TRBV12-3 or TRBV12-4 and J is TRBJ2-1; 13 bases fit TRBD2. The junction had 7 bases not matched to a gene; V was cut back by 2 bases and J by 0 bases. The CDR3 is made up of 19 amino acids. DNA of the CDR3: TGTGCCAGCAGTTTACGGCCGGGACTAGCGGGGCCCTCCTACAATGAGCAGTTCTTC. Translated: CASSLRPGLAGPSYNEQFF.

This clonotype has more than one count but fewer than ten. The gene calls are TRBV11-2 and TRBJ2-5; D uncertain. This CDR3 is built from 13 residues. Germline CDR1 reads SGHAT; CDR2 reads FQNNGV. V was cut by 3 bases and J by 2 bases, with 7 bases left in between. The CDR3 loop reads CASSLAVQETQYF. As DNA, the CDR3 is TGTGCCAGCAGCTTGGCCGTTCAAGAGACCCAGTACTTC.

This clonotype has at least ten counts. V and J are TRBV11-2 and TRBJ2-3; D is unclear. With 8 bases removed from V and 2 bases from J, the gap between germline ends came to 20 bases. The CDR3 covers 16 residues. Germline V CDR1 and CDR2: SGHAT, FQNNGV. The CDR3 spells CASPPGFLDFTDTQYF. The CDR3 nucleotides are TGTGCCAGCCCTCCCGGGTTTTTAGATTTCACAGATACGCAGTATTTT.

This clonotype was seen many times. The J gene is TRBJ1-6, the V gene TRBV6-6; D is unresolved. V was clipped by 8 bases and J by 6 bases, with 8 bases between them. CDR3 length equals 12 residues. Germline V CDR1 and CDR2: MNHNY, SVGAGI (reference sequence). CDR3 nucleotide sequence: TGTGCCAGCCAAATTTTTAATTCACCCCTCCACTTT. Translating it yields CASQIFNSPLHF.

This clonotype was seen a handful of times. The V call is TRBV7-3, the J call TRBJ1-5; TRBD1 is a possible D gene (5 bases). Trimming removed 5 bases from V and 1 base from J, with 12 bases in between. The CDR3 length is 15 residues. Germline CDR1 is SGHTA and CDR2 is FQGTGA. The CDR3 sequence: CASSAMGGSNQPQHF. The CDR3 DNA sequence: TGTGCCAGCAGCGCTATGGGGGGGAGCAATCAGCCCCAGCATTTT.

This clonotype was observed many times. CDR3 sequence reads: CASSASGTYTDTQYF. In DNA form, the CDR3 reads TGTGCCAGCAGCGCGAGCGGGACCTACACAGATACGCAGTATTTT. The chain employs TRBV9 and TRBJ2-3, with 7 bases matching TRBD2. Trimming cost V 3 bases and J 2 bases; bases outside gene matches: 6. Germline values: CDR1 SGDLS, CDR2 YYNGEE. The CDR3 consists of 15 residues.

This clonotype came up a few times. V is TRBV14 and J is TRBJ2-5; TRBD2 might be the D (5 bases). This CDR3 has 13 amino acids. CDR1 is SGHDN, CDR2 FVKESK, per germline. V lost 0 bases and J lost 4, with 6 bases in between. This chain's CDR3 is CASSQDGGETQYF. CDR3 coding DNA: TGTGCCAGCAGCCAAGATGGAGGAGAGACCCAGTACTTC.

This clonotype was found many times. CDR3 protein: CSARDPSQGIYGYTF. The CDR3 nucleotides are TGCAGTGCTAGAGATCCCTCACAGGGGATCTATGGCTACACCTTC. The rearrangement links TRBV20-1 to TRBJ1-2, with 7 bases that match TRBD1. CDR1 is DFQATT, CDR2 SNEGSKA, per germline (reference sequence). The junction had 8 bases not matched to a gene; V was cut back by 0 bases and J by 4 bases. The CDR3 covers 15 residues.

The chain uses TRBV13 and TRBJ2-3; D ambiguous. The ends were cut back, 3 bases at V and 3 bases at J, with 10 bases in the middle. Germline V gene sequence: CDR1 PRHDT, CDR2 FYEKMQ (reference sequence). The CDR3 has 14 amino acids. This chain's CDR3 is CASSFQTRTDTQYF. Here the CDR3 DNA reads TGTGCCAGCAGCTTCCAAACAAGGACAGATACGCAGTATTTT.

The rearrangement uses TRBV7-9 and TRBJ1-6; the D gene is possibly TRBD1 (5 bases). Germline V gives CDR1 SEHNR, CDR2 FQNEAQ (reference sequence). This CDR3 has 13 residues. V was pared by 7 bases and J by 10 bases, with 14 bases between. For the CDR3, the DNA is TGTGCCAGCACCGCGGCGGGGCGGTCACCCCTCCACTTT. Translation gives CASTAAGRSPLHF.

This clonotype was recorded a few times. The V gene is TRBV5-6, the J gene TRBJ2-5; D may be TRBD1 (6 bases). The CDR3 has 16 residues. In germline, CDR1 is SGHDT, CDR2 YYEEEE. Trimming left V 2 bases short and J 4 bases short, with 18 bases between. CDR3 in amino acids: CASSFRLQGDSETQYF. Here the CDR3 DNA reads TGTGCCAGCAGCTTCAGGTTACAGGGCGATTCAGAGACCCAGTACTTC.

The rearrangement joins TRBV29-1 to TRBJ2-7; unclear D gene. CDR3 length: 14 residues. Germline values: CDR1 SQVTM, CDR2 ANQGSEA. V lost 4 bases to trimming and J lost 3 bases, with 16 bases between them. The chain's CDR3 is CSVVLLGWGYEQYF. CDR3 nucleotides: TGCAGCGTTGTTCTGTTGGGATGGGGCTACGAGCAGTACTTC.

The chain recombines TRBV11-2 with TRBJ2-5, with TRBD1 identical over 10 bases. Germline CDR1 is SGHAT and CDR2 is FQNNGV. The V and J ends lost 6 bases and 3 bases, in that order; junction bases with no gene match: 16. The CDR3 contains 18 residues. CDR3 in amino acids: CASSHGTGVLVTKETQYF. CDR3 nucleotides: TGTGCCAGCAGTCACGGGACAGGGGTGTTGGTGACCAAAGAGACCCAGTACTTC.

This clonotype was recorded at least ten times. As DNA, the CDR3 is TGTGCCAGCAGCCAGAGGAACACTGAAGCTTTCTTT. Amino acid sequence: CASSQRNTEAFF. The chain combines TRBV12-3 or TRBV12-4 with TRBJ1-1; no clear D. This CDR3 is built from 12 residues. V was pared by 6 bases and J by 1 base, with 6 bases between.

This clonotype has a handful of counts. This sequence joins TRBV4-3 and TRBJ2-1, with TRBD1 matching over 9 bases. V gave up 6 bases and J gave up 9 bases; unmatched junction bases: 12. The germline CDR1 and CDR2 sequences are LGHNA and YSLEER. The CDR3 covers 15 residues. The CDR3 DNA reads TGCGCCAGCAGTCCCCCGGGGACAGGGTTTGGTGAGCAGTTCTTC. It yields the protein CASSPPGTGFGEQFF.

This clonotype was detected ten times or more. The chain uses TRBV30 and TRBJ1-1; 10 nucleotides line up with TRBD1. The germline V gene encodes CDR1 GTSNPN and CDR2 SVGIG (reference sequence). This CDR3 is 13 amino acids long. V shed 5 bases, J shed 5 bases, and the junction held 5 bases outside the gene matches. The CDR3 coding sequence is TGTGCCTGGGGGACAGGGGTAGGAACTGAAGCTTTCTTT. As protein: CAWGTGVGTEAFF.

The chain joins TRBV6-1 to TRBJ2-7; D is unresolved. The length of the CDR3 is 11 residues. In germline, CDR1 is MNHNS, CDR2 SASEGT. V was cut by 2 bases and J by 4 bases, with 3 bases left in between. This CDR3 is CASSEQYEQYF. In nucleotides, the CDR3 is TGTGCCAGCAGTGAACAGTACGAGCAGTACTTC.

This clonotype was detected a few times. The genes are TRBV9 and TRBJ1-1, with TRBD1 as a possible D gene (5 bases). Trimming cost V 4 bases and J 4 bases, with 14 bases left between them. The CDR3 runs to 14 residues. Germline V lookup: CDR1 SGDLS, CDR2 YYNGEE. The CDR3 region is CASSPGGGGTEAFF. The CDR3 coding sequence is TGTGCCAGCAGCCCTGGCGGGGGTGGCACTGAAGCTTTCTTT.